This entry lists 2 T cell receptor beta chains sequenced from one sample in a study of T cell clonality in common variable immunodeficiency. Libraries were prepared by immunoSEQ multiplex PCR; TCRdb keeps only in-frame clonotypes and omits some of them. The sample includes around 39,000 clones, none of them occurring once. Sequences were obtained from peripheral blood mononuclear cells. The receptors stem from a person aged 18 to 75 in good health.

Remarks on this clone: The read terminates 3 residues ahead of where the CDR3 ends, so the germline J gene completes it. The J gene is TRBJ2-5, the V gene TRBV5-8; a weak D match, TRBD2 (6 bases). The germline V and J ends were trimmed by 3 bases and 7 bases, with 13 bases remaining between them. The CDR3 has 13 amino acids. Germline lookup yields CDR1 SGHTS and CDR2 YDEGEE. The covered CDR3 bases are TGTGCCAGCAGCTCCGCCGGACTAAGGACC. Translated, it gives CASSSAGLRT. The entire CDR3 protein is CASSSAGLRTQYF.

This clone came up many times. The CDR3 is cut off 3 residues early in the read; its end comes from the germline J gene. V and J are TRBV28 and TRBJ1-1, with D possibly TRBD1 on 5 matching bases. CDR1 MDHEN and CDR2 SYDVKM come from the germline V gene. The CDR3 is 15 residues long. The V end was cut by 7 bases, the J end by 0 bases, with 15 bases between. The chain's CDR3 is CASTLGDSVNTEAFF. Incomplete CDR3 DNA: TGTGCCAGCACCCTAGGGGATTCGGTGAACACTGAA.